A single sample is the source of the 13 T cell receptor beta chains below, sequenced in a study of blood T cell repertoires in COVID-19. Repertoires were generated with immunoSEQ multiplex PCR, while TCRdb's copy carries only in-frame clones and drops some. The sample carries 210,000 or so clones, around 86% recorded once. The sequencing input was peripheral blood. The source is a human donor in a cohort sampled during active COVID-19.

The CDR3 sequence: CASSQFRGNEETQYF. The CDR3 DNA is TGTGCCAGCAGCCAATTTCGCGGAAATGAGGAGACCCAGTACTTC. This sequence joins TRBV3-1 (or the pseudogene TRBV3-2) and TRBJ2-5, with D uncertain. From germline, CDR1 is LGHDT and CDR2 YNNKEL (reference sequence). This CDR3 is built from 15 residues. V was cut by 2 bases and J by 5 bases, with 15 bases left in between.

The CDR3 DNA follows: TGTGCCAGCAGCGGTAGCGGGAGTGGTTACGAGCAGTACTTC. Its protein is CASSGSGSGYEQYF. The V and J genes are TRBV9 and TRBJ2-7; the match to TRBD2 covers 9 bases. V was pared by 3 bases and J by 4 bases, with 5 bases of the junction left unmatched. This CDR3 contains 14 residues. From germline, CDR1 is SGDLS and CDR2 YYNGEE.

V gene TRBV3-1 (or the pseudogene TRBV3-2) combines with J gene TRBJ2-7; D may be TRBD1 (7 bases). From germline, CDR1 is LGHDT and CDR2 YNNKEL (reference sequence). V was clipped by 5 bases and J by 2 bases, with 16 bases between them. This CDR3 is 15 amino acids long. The DNA for the CDR3 is TGTGCCAGCAGCGTTTGGGGGGACAGACCCTACGAGCAGTACTTC. Protein sequence: CASSVWGDRPYEQYF.

As to this clone: This specimen includes other DNA sequences encoding the same CDR3. This chain joins TRBV2 and TRBJ1-5, with D perhaps matching TRBD1 (5 bases). The CDR3 spans 15 residues. The V and J ends lost 0 bases and 4 bases respectively, with 10 bases between them. In germline, CDR1 is SNHLY, CDR2 FYNNEI. CDR3 sequence (DNA): TGTGCCAGCAGTGAAGCGGGGGGAGCAAATCAGCCCCAGCATTTT. This encodes CASSEAGGANQPQHF.

This chain uses TRBV18 with TRBJ1-5, with D unclear. From germline, CDR1 is KGHSH and CDR2 LQKENI. Between the trimmed V and J ends, which lost 4 bases and 5 bases, there was a span of 18 bases. The CDR3 contains 16 residues. The CDR3 here is CASSLQWRRNHQPQHF. CDR3 DNA: TGTGCCAGCTCACTCCAATGGAGGCGCAATCATCAGCCCCAGCATTTT.

This clone was counted once. This chain joins TRBV4-3 and TRBJ1-2; D gene unclear. The CDR3 has 15 amino acids. Germline lookup yields CDR1 LGHNA and CDR2 YSLEER. V lost 0 bases to trimming and J lost 2 bases, with 10 bases between them. Written as DNA, the CDR3 is TGCGCCAGCAGCCAAGATCTGTCAGCGAACTATGGCTACACCTTC. Residues: CASSQDLSANYGYTF.

The chain has TRBV30 and TRBJ2-7; the D is unclear. The CDR3 is 12 amino acids. Germline CDR1 is GTSNPN and CDR2 is SVGIG (reference sequence). The V end was cut by 0 bases, the J end by 3 bases, with 6 bases between. The CDR3 here is CAWSVNNYEQYF. The DNA of the CDR3 is TGTGCCTGGAGTGTGAACAACTACGAGCAGTACTTC.

The V call is TRBV3-1 (or the pseudogene TRBV3-2), the J call TRBJ2-1; D may be TRBD2 (8 bases). CDR1 and CDR2 from the germline V gene are LGHDT and YNNKEL (reference sequence). V gave up 4 bases and J gave up 7 bases, with 20 bases separating them. The CDR3 runs to 16 residues. CDR3 sequence (DNA): TGTGCCAGCAGCCCCACAGGGGCGGGAGGAGGAAATGAGCAGTTCTTC. Translated: CASSPTGAGGGNEQFF.

The J gene is TRBJ1-2, the V gene TRBV19, with TRBD1 matching 7 bases. Per germline, CDR1 LNHDA and CDR2 SQIVND (reference sequence). There are 14 residues in the CDR3. Trimming at V came to 3 bases and at J to 2 bases, leaving 3 bases not matched to a gene. The CDR3 loop reads CASSIGTVNYGYTF. Written as DNA, the CDR3 is TGTGCCAGTAGTATCGGGACAGTGAACTATGGCTACACCTTC.

The chain joins TRBV4-3 to TRBJ1-1; 9 nucleotides line up with TRBD1. Germline CDR1 LGHNA, CDR2 YSLEER. Trimming at V came to 4 bases and at J to 6 bases, leaving 12 bases not matched to a gene. This CDR3 comprises 16 residues. The CDR3 loop reads CASSRRVTGGIAEAFF. Here the CDR3 DNA reads TGCGCCAGCAGCCGTCGGGTGACAGGGGGTATCGCTGAAGCTTTCTTT.

The V gene is TRBV25-1, the J gene TRBJ1-1; 7 positions agree with TRBD1. V lost 6 bases and J lost 1; bases outside the gene matches: 2. Germline lookup yields CDR1 MGHDK and CDR2 SYGVNS. The length of the CDR3 is 13 residues. The CDR3 sequence: CASRRGQNTEAFF. In nucleotides, the CDR3 is TGTGCCAGCAGGAGGGGGCAGAACACTGAAGCTTTCTTT.

This clone has only one observation. Here the CDR3 DNA reads TGTGCCAGTAGTGGAGGGACAGGGGGCATTTTGAGCAATCAGCCCCAGCATTTT. It yields the protein CASSGGTGGILSNQPQHF. The rearrangement uses TRBV19 and TRBJ1-5, with 12 bases fitting TRBD1. The trim removed 5 bases at V and 1 base at J, leaving 9 bases unmatched. Germline CDR1 reads LNHDA; CDR2 reads SQIVND (reference sequence). The CDR3 is made up of 18 amino acids.

V gene TRBV2 combines with J gene TRBJ1-1; TRBD1 matches 7 bases. The CDR3 extends over 16 amino acids. The trim removed 7 bases at V and 0 bases at J, leaving 11 bases unmatched. Germline-derived CDR1 and CDR2 are SNHLY and FYNNEI. CDR3 sequence: CASNRDSLTMNTEAFF. The CDR3 nucleotides are TGTGCCAGCAACCGGGACAGCTTAACCATGAACACTGAAGCTTTCTTT. The full variable domain, in which reference TRBV2 and TRBJ1-1 provide the parts outside the CDR3, is EPEVTQTPSHQVTQMGQEVILRCVPISNHLYFYWYRQILGQKVEFLVSFYNNEISEKSEIFDDQFSVERPDGSNFTLKIRSTKLEDSAMYFCASNRDSLTMNTEAFFGQGTRLTVV.